The T cell receptor (beta chain) under discussion was sequenced for a study of stem cell transplantation in POMP-related autoinflammatory disease (dated by TCRdb to 2020 to 2022). Describing the broader study: The study hypothesis was that defective thymoproteasomes impair MHC class I-dependent CD8+ T-cell differentiation and positive selection, which skews the TRB repertoire. Before transplant, CD4+ naive T-cell skewing, low CD8+ T-cell proportions, and reduced T-cell cytokine secretion were observed in patients. To find out how POMP deficiency affects T-cell receptor beta repertoire diversity and CDR3 characteristics, high-throughput TRB sequencing was used. Results and caveats for the whole study, not just this receptor: PRAID patients trended toward lower TRB diversity and higher clonality across all analyzed T-cell subsets. PRAID patients showed a restricted number of unique TRB V-J gene pairings. In PRAID patients, the trend toward lower diversity and increased clonality reached statistical significance only for regulatory T cells.

Per the publication, the time point label means: before hematopoietic stem cell transplant. PRAID featured prominent immunodeficiency alongside autoinflammation. Prior to TRB sequencing, T-cell subsets (conventional T cells, CD8+ T cells, regulatory T cells, T follicular helper cells) were sorted. From its cysteine to its phenylalanine, the CDR3 spans 14 amino acids. The read is trimmed to its CDR3 DNA, 42 bases read in frame from base 1. V loses 5 bases, J loses 0 bases, and the germline ends lie 9 bases apart. The germline V gene supplies CDR1 SGHTS and CDR2 YDEGEE. The library was obtained by the immunoSEQ multiplex PCR assay. Per the authors' processing: Shannon entropy, which takes clonal size distribution into account, was used to quantify repertoire diversity. The Gini-Simpson index (Simpson_1-D) was used to measure inequality in clonotype distribution. In its TCRdb copy, this immuneACCESS table keeps in-frame sequences only and misses some clones. Where compared with another copy, unresolved V genes explain less than half of these, and the others have no known cause. V, J and clone size are taken as reported in that table, and D and trimming were inferred from the DNA itself. The sample has about 26,000 clones on record, around four fifths of them singletons. The top ten constitute about 2.3% of the sample.

Comments on this clone: Its antigen is not yet known. Base qualities are missing; no much larger clone stands one base away.

The specimen was CD4+ T cells from PBMCs, collected before stem cell transplantation. The receptor was isolated from a human donor with POMP-related autoinflammation and immune dysregulation (PRAID). This sequence uses TRBV5-8 and TRBJ1-5; a tentative D call is TRBD1 (5 bases match). The DNA sequence reads TGTGCCAGCAGGGGGGATTATAGCAATCAGCCCCAGCATTTT. The translation is CASRGDYSNQPQHF.